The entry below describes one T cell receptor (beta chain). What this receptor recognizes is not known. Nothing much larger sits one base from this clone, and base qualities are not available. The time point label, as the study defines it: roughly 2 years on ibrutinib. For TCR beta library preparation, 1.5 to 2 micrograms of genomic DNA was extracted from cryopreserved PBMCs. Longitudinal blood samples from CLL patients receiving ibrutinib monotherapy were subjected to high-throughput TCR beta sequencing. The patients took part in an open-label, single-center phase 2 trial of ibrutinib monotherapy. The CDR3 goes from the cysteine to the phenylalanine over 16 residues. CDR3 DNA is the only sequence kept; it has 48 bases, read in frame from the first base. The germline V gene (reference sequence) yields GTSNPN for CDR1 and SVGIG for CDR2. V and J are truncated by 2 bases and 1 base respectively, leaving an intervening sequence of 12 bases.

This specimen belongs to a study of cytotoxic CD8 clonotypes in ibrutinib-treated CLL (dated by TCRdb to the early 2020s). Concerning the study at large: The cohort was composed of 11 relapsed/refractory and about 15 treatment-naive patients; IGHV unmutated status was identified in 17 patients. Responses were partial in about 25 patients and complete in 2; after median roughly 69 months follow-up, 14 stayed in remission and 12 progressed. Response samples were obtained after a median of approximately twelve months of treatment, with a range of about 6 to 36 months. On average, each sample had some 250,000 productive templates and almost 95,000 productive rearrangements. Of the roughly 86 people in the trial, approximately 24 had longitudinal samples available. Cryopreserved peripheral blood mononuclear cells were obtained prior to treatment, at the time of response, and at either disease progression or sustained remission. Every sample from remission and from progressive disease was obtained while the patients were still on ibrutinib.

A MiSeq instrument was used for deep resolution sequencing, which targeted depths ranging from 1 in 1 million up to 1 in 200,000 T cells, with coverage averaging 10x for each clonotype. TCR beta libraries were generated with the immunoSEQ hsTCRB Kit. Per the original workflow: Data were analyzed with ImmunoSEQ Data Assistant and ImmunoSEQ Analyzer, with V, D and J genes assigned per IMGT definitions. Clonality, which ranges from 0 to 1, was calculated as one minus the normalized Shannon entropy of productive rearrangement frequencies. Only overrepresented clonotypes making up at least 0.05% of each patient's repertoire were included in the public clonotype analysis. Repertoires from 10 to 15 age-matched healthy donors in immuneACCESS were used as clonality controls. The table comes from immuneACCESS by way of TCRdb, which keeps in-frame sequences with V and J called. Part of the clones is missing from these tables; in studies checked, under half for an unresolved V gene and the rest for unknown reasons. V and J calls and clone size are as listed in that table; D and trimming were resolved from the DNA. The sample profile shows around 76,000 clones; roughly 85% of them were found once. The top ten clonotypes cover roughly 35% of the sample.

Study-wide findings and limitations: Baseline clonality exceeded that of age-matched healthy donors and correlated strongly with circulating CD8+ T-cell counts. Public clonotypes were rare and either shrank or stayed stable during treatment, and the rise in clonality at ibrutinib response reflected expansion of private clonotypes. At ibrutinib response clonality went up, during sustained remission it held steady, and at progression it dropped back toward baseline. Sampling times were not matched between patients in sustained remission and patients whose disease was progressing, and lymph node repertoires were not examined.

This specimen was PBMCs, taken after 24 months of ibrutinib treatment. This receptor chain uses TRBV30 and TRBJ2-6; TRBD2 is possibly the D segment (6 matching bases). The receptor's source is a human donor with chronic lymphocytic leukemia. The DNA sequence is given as TGTGCCTGGAGTATGACCGGGGGTTCTGGGGCCAACGTCCTGACTTTC. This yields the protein CAWSMTGGSGANVLTF. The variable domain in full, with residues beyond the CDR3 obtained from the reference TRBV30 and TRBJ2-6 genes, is SQTIHQWPATLVQPVGSPLSLECTVEGTSNPNLYWYRQAAGRGLQLLFYSVGIGQISSEVPQNLSASRPQDRQFILSSKKLLLSDSGFYLCAWSMTGGSGANVLTFGAGSRLTVL.